The present T cell receptor (beta chain) was sequenced within a study of control samples from healthy donors and cancer patients (dated by TCRdb to the early 2020s). Library construction relied on the immunoSEQ multiplex PCR assay. TCRdb provides this immuneACCESS table in a form limited to in-frame rearrangements. Some clones are lacking; in checked studies, under half of them reflect an unresolved V gene, and why the rest are absent is not known. Counted in this sample were 150,000 to 200,000 clones; around 92% of them appeared once. Of the sample, about 1.6% falls within the top ten clones. In the germline V gene (reference sequence), CDR1 corresponds to MNHEY and CDR2 to SMNVEV. There are 14 amino acids in the CDR3, from cysteine to phenylalanine inclusive. Only the CDR3 DNA is retained, 42 bases long and in frame from the first base. From V the trimming removes 2 bases and from J it removes 1 base, while the gene matches leave 0 bases of the junction unaccounted for.

As for this clone: Its antigen remains unidentified. No base quality values were provided; no much bigger clone lies one nucleotide off. Distinct nucleotide sequences in the sample also encode this CDR3.

The rearrangement combines TRBV27 with TRBJ2-3; 7 central nucleotides agree with TRBD2. Material: blood. The origin of this receptor is a young woman in good health. The CDR3 amino acid sequence is: CASSLAGGTDTQYF. The DNA sequence follows: TGTGCCAGCAGTTTAGCGGGGGGCACAGATACGCAGTATTTT.